The present entry profiles one T cell receptor beta chain with its context. What it recognizes is unknown. V lost 5 bases, J lost 4 bases, and 17 bases lay in between. The length of the CDR3 is 15 residues. Germline V gene sequence: CDR1 LNHNV, CDR2 YYDKDF (reference sequence). This specimen comes from a study of OX40 agonist ivuxolimab in advanced cancers. Points from the study as a whole: At 0.1 to 3.0 mg/kg and by week 6, clonal expansion occurred in CD4+ and CD8+ blood T cells.

Assay used: immunoSEQ multiplex PCR; TCRdb lists only in-frame clones, some missing. The sample contains approximately 59,000 clones, over 80% of which appear only once. J is TRBJ2-5 and V is TRBV15, with D hard to call. The receptor was derived from an adult with an advanced solid tumor such as melanoma, head and neck, liver or kidney cancer. The sample in question was CD4+ or CD8+ T cells sorted from blood, obtained in a trial of the OX40 agonist ivuxolimab. Here the CDR3 reads CATSPTSGRIETQYF. The DNA of the CDR3 is TGTGCCACCAGCCCGACGTCCGGCCGAATAGAGACCCAGTACTTC.